A selection of T cell receptor beta chains follows, all from one sample in a study of cytomegalovirus exposure and HLA in healthy donors. Measured with immunoSEQ multiplex PCR; TCRdb has only the in-frame clones, and not every one. The table records about 98,000 clones, under 75% of them present only once. Sequenced material: PBMCs. The source is a female donor in good health and CMV-seronegative. CDR3s include the opening cysteine and the closing phenylalanine or tryptophan. Each record gives: J gene, clone size, V gene, D gene, CDR3 DNA, CDR3 protein. A D gene is named only where the DNA matches it firmly. Size values are once, few and many counts, or a class for expanded clones, and some rows have none.

J gene: TRBJ2-1; clone size: -; V gene: TRBV4-1; D gene: TRBD1; CDR3 DNA: TGCGCCAGCAGCCAGGACGGGACAGGTCTTCGGAATGAGCAGTTCTTC; CDR3 protein: CASSQDGTGLRNEQFF
J gene: TRBJ2-1; clone size: few; V gene: TRBV5-1; D gene: -; CDR3 DNA: TGCGCCAGCAGCCCATCCGGGACACTTGGGGATGAGCAGTTCTTC; CDR3 protein: CASSPSGTLGDEQFF
J gene: TRBJ2-5; clone size: -; V gene: TRBV18; D gene: TRBD1; CDR3 DNA: TGTGCCAGCTCACCCTCCGACAGGGTGGTTGGGGAGACCCAGTACTTC; CDR3 protein: CASSPSDRVVGETQYF
J gene: TRBJ2-3; clone size: -; V gene: TRBV6-5; D gene: -; CDR3 DNA: TGTGCCAGCAGACACCAACTAGGGACAGATACGCAGTATTTT; CDR3 protein: CASRHQLGTDTQYF
J gene: TRBJ1-3; clone size: few; V gene: TRBV7-8; D gene: -; CDR3 DNA: TGTGCCAGCAGCTCGGTTGGAAACACCATATATTTT; CDR3 protein: CASSSVGNTIYF
J gene: TRBJ1-5; clone size: few; V gene: TRBV7-9; D gene: -; CDR3 DNA: TGTGCCAGCAGCTCGCTTTTACAGGATCAGCCCCAGCATTTT; CDR3 protein: CASSSLLQDQPQHF
J gene: TRBJ1-2; clone size: -; V gene: TRBV16; D gene: TRBD1; CDR3 DNA: TGTGCCAGCAGCCAGAGGACAGGGTACGGCTACACCTTC; CDR3 protein: CASSQRTGYGYTF
J gene: TRBJ2-7; clone size: -; V gene: TRBV29-1; D gene: TRBD1; CDR3 DNA: TGCAGCGTGAGGGGACAGGGGATTTTCTACGAGCAGTACTTC; CDR3 protein: CSVRGQGIFYEQYF
J gene: TRBJ1-1; clone size: few; V gene: TRBV6-6; D gene: -; CDR3 DNA: TGTGCCAGCACCTCCCAAGCTACGAACACTGAAGCTTTCTTT; CDR3 protein: CASTSQATNTEAFF
J gene: TRBJ1-3; clone size: few; V gene: TRBV6-1; D gene: -; CDR3 DNA: TGTGCCAGCAGCACCGGAGACACCATATATTTT; CDR3 protein: CASSTGDTIYF
J gene: TRBJ2-3; clone size: -; V gene: TRBV5-1; D gene: -; CDR3 DNA: TGCGCCAGCAGCTTGCAGGGGGGAGGCACAGATACGCAGTATTTT; CDR3 protein: CASSLQGGGTDTQYF
J gene: TRBJ1-5; clone size: -; V gene: TRBV28; D gene: -; CDR3 DNA: TGTGCCAGCAGTTTTTATGAGGCGGGGCAGCCCCAGCATTTT; CDR3 protein: CASSFYEAGQPQHF
J gene: TRBJ2-1; clone size: few; V gene: TRBV6-6; D gene: -; CDR3 DNA: TGTGCCAGCAGTCTAGCAAATGAGCAGTTCTTC; CDR3 protein: CASSLANEQFF
J gene: TRBJ2-7; clone size: -; V gene: TRBV27; D gene: -; CDR3 DNA: TGTGCCAGCAGTTTTTCGTCGGGACTCTACGAGCAGTACTTC; CDR3 protein: CASSFSSGLYEQYF
J gene: TRBJ2-5; clone size: -; V gene: TRBV4-1; D gene: TRBD1; CDR3 DNA: TGCGCCAGCAGCCAACCGGACAGGGTGGAGACCCAGTACTTC; CDR3 protein: CASSQPDRVETQYF
J gene: TRBJ1-1; clone size: once; V gene: TRBV18; D gene: TRBD1; CDR3 DNA: TGTGCCAGCTCAATCCGGGACAGGGGTGGGGAAGCTTTCTTT; CDR3 protein: CASSIRDRGGEAFF
J gene: TRBJ2-5; clone size: -; V gene: TRBV7-2; D gene: TRBD2; CDR3 DNA: TGTGCCAGCAGCTTAGTAGCGGGGGGCGATAAGACCCAGTACTTC; CDR3 protein: CASSLVAGGDKTQYF
J gene: TRBJ2-7; clone size: -; V gene: TRBV7-2; D gene: -; CDR3 DNA: TGTGCCAGCGCCTATGATCCCCAGCGGATCGACTACGAGCAGTACTTC; CDR3 protein: CASAYDPQRIDYEQYF
J gene: TRBJ1-3; clone size: -; V gene: TRBV25-1; D gene: TRBD1; CDR3 DNA: TGTGCCAGCAAGACAGGGTCAAACACCATATATTTT; CDR3 protein: CASKTGSNTIYF
J gene: TRBJ2-2; clone size: -; V gene: TRBV6-4; D gene: -; CDR3 DNA: TGTGCCAGCAGTGACGGCACTACGGGGGACACCGGGGAGCTGTTTTTT; CDR3 protein: CASSDGTTGDTGELFF
J gene: TRBJ1-4; clone size: -; V gene: TRBV7-2; D gene: -; CDR3 DNA: TGTGCCAGCAGCCTACAGCCATGGAGGGAAAAACTGTTTTTT; CDR3 protein: CASSLQPWREKLFF
J gene: TRBJ1-5; clone size: few; V gene: TRBV18; D gene: -; CDR3 DNA: TGTGCCAGCTCACCTGGCAGTAATCAGCCCCAGCATTTT; CDR3 protein: CASSPGSNQPQHF
J gene: TRBJ2-7; clone size: -; V gene: TRBV7-6; D gene: TRBD1; CDR3 DNA: TGTGCCAGCAGCAAGGGACAGGGGAACGAGCAGTACTTC; CDR3 protein: CASSKGQGNEQYF
J gene: TRBJ1-2; clone size: once; V gene: TRBV2; D gene: TRBD1; CDR3 DNA: TGTGCCAGCAGGGGGGAGGGACAGGGTGATATGGATGGCTACACCTTC; CDR3 protein: CASRGEGQGDMDGYTF
J gene: TRBJ1-1; clone size: -; V gene: TRBV5-1; D gene: TRBD1; CDR3 DNA: TGCGCCAGCAGCTTGGTCCCCGGGACAGGGGGTGAAGCTTTCTTT; CDR3 protein: CASSLVPGTGGEAFF
J gene: TRBJ1-6; clone size: -; V gene: TRBV19; D gene: TRBD1; CDR3 DNA: TGTGCCAGTAGTATTGGGACAGGGGGAAACTCACCCCTCCACTTT; CDR3 protein: CASSIGTGGNSPLHF
J gene: TRBJ1-2; clone size: few; V gene: TRBV30; D gene: -; CDR3 DNA: TGTGCCTGGAGCCCAGGGTGGGGCTACACCTTC; CDR3 protein: CAWSPGWGYTF
J gene: TRBJ1-4; clone size: -; V gene: TRBV28; D gene: TRBD1; CDR3 DNA: TGTGCCAGCAGTTTTCACTCCGGGACAGTTCGGGAAAAACTGTTTTTT; CDR3 protein: CASSFHSGTVREKLFF
J gene: TRBJ2-1; clone size: -; V gene: TRBV11-1; D gene: TRBD1; CDR3 DNA: TGTGCCAGCAGCCAGGACAGGGACAATGAGCAGTTCTTC; CDR3 protein: CASSQDRDNEQFF
J gene: TRBJ2-7; clone size: many; V gene: TRBV6-1; D gene: -; CDR3 DNA: TGTGCCAGCAGTGAACCCACTCGCAACCCCTACGAGCAGTACTTC; CDR3 protein: CASSEPTRNPYEQYF
J gene: TRBJ2-7; clone size: -; V gene: TRBV27; D gene: -; CDR3 DNA: TGTGCCAGCAGTTTATCAGCTGGTTACGAGCAGTACTTC; CDR3 protein: CASSLSAGYEQYF
J gene: TRBJ1-1; clone size: -; V gene: TRBV19; D gene: -; CDR3 DNA: TGTGCCAGTAGTACGGGAGGGAACACTGAAGCTTTCTTT; CDR3 protein: CASSTGGNTEAFF